The text below deals with one T cell receptor beta chain. Its antigen remains unknown. The CDR3 contains 13 residues. Per germline, CDR1 LNHDA and CDR2 SQIVND (reference sequence). Trimming took off 6 bases at V and 2 bases at J, with 10 bases between the two ends. This sample is part of a study of T cell responses to AZD1222 COVID-19 vaccine. Study details: Pooled samples include second doses given at about 4 or 12 weeks.

General study points: Among AZD1222 vaccinees, only 5 to 7 were seropositive at baseline. As reported, nearly half of all spike-specific TCRs target variant regions that are unmutated.

Assay used: immunoSEQ multiplex PCR; TCRdb lists only in-frame clones, some missing. The sample has about 120,000 clones, roughly 89% seen once; the top ten hold 7% to 8.5%. Sample: peripheral blood, taken on day 0 of AZD1222 vaccination. The chain uses TRBV19 and TRBJ1-1; D is perhaps TRBD1 (5 bases). The TCR comes from an adult in good health. This chain's CDR3 is CASSPTENTEAFF. CDR3 DNA sequence: TGTGCCAGTAGCCCGACAGAAAACACTGAAGCTTTCTTT.